This is a list of T cell receptor beta chains from one sample in a study of response to subunit inactivated influenza vaccine. MiXCR, applied by TCRdb to the RT-PCR reads, yields one record per CDR3 protein. The data contain about 780,000 distinct CDR3 sequences, 18% of them singletons. Sequencing was performed on PBMCs from blood, taken approximately 5 days after vaccination. Every receptor here comes from a man in his fifties who received an inactivated influenza vaccine. Each CDR3 is given with its conserved first and last residue. The order of the fields is D gene, V gene, clone size, J gene, CDR3 protein, CDR3 DNA. D genes are given only for firm matches. Clone size, where shown, is once, few, many, or a class for clones that have expanded.

>TRBD1|TRBV6-2/TRBV6-3|NA|TRBJ1-5
CASRFDRDHQPQHF
TGTGCCAGCAGATTCGACAGGGACCATCAGCCCCAGCATTTT
>NA|TRBV7-3|NA|TRBJ2-3
CASSSQGFTGDTQYF
TGTGCCAGCAGCTCACAGGGTTTTACCGGAGATACGCAGTATTTT
>TRBD1|TRBV29-1|many|TRBJ1-2
CSVFTGTGHYGYTF
TGCAGCGTTTTTACCGGGACAGGGCACTATGGCTACACCTTC
>NA|TRBV28|NA|TRBJ2-7
CASSLGRGFYEQYF
TGTGCCAGCAGTTTAGGCAGGGGATTCTACGAGCAGTACTTC
>TRBD2|TRBV6-2/TRBV6-3|NA|TRBJ2-2
CASSYLPGGGENTGELFF
TGTGCCAGCAGTTACCTCCCTGGCGGGGGGGAGAACACCGGGGAGCTGTTTTTT
>TRBD1|TRBV5-1|few|TRBJ1-2
CASSWVGQGDDGYTF
TGCGCCAGCAGCTGGGTCGGACAGGGGGATGATGGCTACACCTTC
>NA|TRBV20-1|NA|TRBJ1-6
CSARLTQYNSPLHF
TGCAGTGCTAGATTGACACAGTATAATTCACCCCTCCACTTT
>NA|TRBV12-3/TRBV12-4|few|TRBJ2-7
CASSHGGEQYF
TGTGCCAGCAGCCACGGAGGAGAGCAGTACTTC
>TRBD1|TRBV5-1|few|TRBJ2-5
CASSLGFNRGQETQYF
TGCGCCAGCAGCTTGGGATTTAACAGGGGTCAAGAGACCCAGTACTTC
>TRBD1|TRBV6-4|few|TRBJ2-3
CASSGTGKESQYF
TGTGCCAGCAGTGGGACAGGGAAGGAATCGCAGTATTTT
>TRBD2|TRBV20-1|NA|TRBJ2-7
CSALWEGRIYEQYF
TGCAGTGCCCTGTGGGAGGGACGGATCTACGAGCAGTACTTC
>TRBD2|TRBV5-1|few|TRBJ2-7
CASSLGREGRNEQYF
TGCGCCAGCAGCTTGGGACGGGAGGGCCGGAACGAGCAGTACTTC
>NA|TRBV6-2/TRBV6-3|NA|TRBJ2-1
CASRIPRSGSVYNEQFF
TGTGCCAGCAGAATACCAAGATCGGGGAGTGTGTACAATGAGCAGTTCTTC
>NA|TRBV7-2|NA|TRBJ2-1
CASSPMPDKKQFF
TGTGCCAGCAGCCCAATGCCCGACAAAAAGCAGTTCTTC
>NA|TRBV10-3|NA|TRBJ2-3
CAISESMMGSPDTQYF
TGTGCCATCAGTGAGTCGATGATGGGAAGTCCCGATACGCAGTATTTT
>TRBD2|TRBV20-1|few|TRBJ2-1
CSASPLTSGRANGNEQFF
TGCAGTGCTTCCCCGTTGACTAGCGGGAGGGCCAACGGCAATGAGCAGTTCTTC
>NA|TRBV5-1|NA|TRBJ2-2
CASSKEDRNTGELFF
TGCGCCAGCAGCAAAGAGGACAGGAACACCGGGGAGCTGTTTTTT
>NA|TRBV20-1|few|TRBJ2-7
CSAKSGWLRSEQYF
TGCAGTGCTAAGTCTGGTTGGTTGCGATCCGAGCAGTACTTC
>TRBD2|TRBV24-1|few|TRBJ2-1
CATSDWGTSGRASEQFF
TGTGCCACCAGTGATTGGGGTACTAGCGGGAGGGCTAGTGAGCAGTTCTTC
>NA|TRBV7-2|many|TRBJ2-7
CASSLAASKSSYEQYF
TGTGCCAGCAGCTTAGCCGCGTCTAAAAGCTCCTACGAGCAGTACTTC
>TRBD1|TRBV28|NA|TRBJ2-7
CASRDDRGLTYEQYF
TGTGCCAGCAGGGACGACAGGGGGCTTACCTACGAGCAGTACTTC
>TRBD2|TRBV15|few|TRBJ2-7
CATSGGGYEQYF
TGTGCCACCAGCGGGGGGGGTTACGAGCAGTACTTC
>TRBD2|TRBV5-1|NA|TRBJ2-1
CASSPPSDSGVGEQFF
TGCGCCAGCAGCCCACCTTCCGATAGCGGGGTTGGTGAGCAGTTCTTC
>NA|TRBV2|NA|TRBJ1-1
CASCRFMNTEAFF
TGTGCCAGCTGCAGGTTCATGAACACTGAAGCTTTCTTT
>NA|TRBV11-3|NA|TRBJ2-2
CASSPLVVDGGELFF
TGTGCCAGCAGCCCATTGGTGGTTGATGGCGGGGAGCTGTTTTTT
>NA|TRBV28|NA|TRBJ1-1
CASNFLGVRGTEAFF
TGTGCCAGCAACTTTCTGGGGGTAAGGGGCACTGAAGCTTTCTTT
>TRBD2|TRBV12-3/TRBV12-4|NA|TRBJ2-5
CASSPGTSGRARGETQYF
TGTGCCAGCAGTCCCGGGACTAGCGGGAGGGCCCGCGGGGAGACCCAGTACTTC
>NA|TRBV18|once|TRBJ2-7
CASSPGADKQYF
TGTGCCAGCTCACCGGGGGCAGATAAGCAGTACTTC
>TRBD1|TRBV20-1|NA|TRBJ1-1
CSAAGQLRNTEAFF
TGCAGTGCGGCGGGACAGCTAAGAAACACTGAAGCTTTCTTT